A selection of T cell receptor beta chains follows, all from one sample in a study of T cells in Graves' hyperthyroidism and ophthalmopathy. TCRdb re-called the multiplex PCR reads through MiXCR, storing one row per CDR3 protein. This repertoire shows approximately 530,000 distinct CDR3 sequences, approximately 15% found once; its top ten account for approximately 20%. Sequencing input: blood. The source is a young woman with Graves' hyperthyroidism. The CDR3 runs from the conserved cysteine through the conserved F or W. Fields, in order: CDR3 length, V gene, D gene, clone size, J gene, CDR3 protein, CDR3 DNA. A D gene is named only where the DNA matches it firmly. Expanded clones get a size class; other rows say once, few or many, or leave the size out.

13	TRBV5-1	.	many	TRBJ1-2	CASSLDPVYGYTF	TGCGCCAGCAGCTTGGATCCAGTCTATGGCTACACCTTC
16	TRBV14	.	few	TRBJ2-5	CASSPGRSAGRETQYF	TGTGCCAGCAGCCCCGGGCGCTCGGCAGGGAGGGAGACCCAGTACTTC
15	TRBV20-1	.	.	TRBJ1-6	CSAREFGGYNSPRHF	TGCAGTGCTAGAGAGTTCGGGGGCTATAATTCACCCCGCCACTTT
15	TRBV7-9	.	many	TRBJ2-3	CASSFSLGASDTQYF	TGTGCCAGCAGCTTCAGCCTGGGGGCCTCAGATACGCAGTATTTT
15	TRBV9	.	.	TRBJ2-1	CASSAPADPYNEQFF	TGTGCCAGCAGCGCCCCTGCGGACCCCTACAATGAGCAGTTCTTC
13	TRBV6-5	.	.	TRBJ2-7	CASSYQQRYEQYF	TGTGCCAGCAGTTACCAGCAACGCTACGAGCAGTACTTC
13	TRBV4-1	TRBD2	.	TRBJ2-7	CASSHPGAGEQYF	TGCGCCAGCAGCCATCCGGGAGCGGGGGAGCAGTACTTC
13	TRBV12-3/TRBV12-4	.	many	TRBJ1-1	CASSLNGGTEAFF	TGTGCCAGCAGTTTAAACGGGGGGACTGAAGCTTTCTTT
15	TRBV28	TRBD2	many	TRBJ2-7	CASSFGLAGGPKQYF	TGTGCCAGCAGTTTCGGGCTAGCGGGAGGGCCTAAGCAGTACTTC
18	TRBV12-3/TRBV12-4	.	many	TRBJ2-2	CASSAMGTAGMNTGELFF	TGTGCCAGCAGTGCAATGGGGACTGCCGGAATGAACACCGGGGAGCTGTTTTTT
14	TRBV9	.	few	TRBJ1-6	CASSDISYNSPLHF	TGTGCCAGCAGCGATATCTCCTATAATTCACCCCTCCACTTT
13	TRBV12-3/TRBV12-4	.	.	TRBJ1-1	CASRPVEVAEAFF	TGTGCCAGCAGGCCCGTGGAGGTGGCTGAAGCTTTCTTT
14	TRBV4-1	.	many	TRBJ2-1	CASSRWTDYNEQFF	TGCGCCAGCAGCCGCTGGACAGACTACAATGAGCAGTTCTTC
16	TRBV6-5	.	few	TRBJ1-4	CASSSRTAELSEKLFF	TGTGCCAGCAGTTCCCGGACGGCTGAACTATCTGAAAAACTGTTTTTT
14	TRBV6-4	TRBD2	few	TRBJ2-3	CASSTLAGDDTQYF	TGTGCCAGCAGTACGCTAGCGGGAGATGATACGCAGTATTTT
20	TRBV12-3/TRBV12-4	TRBD1	few	TRBJ1-1	CASRIPTGVGFFHNGTEAFF	TGTGCCAGCAGAATCCCGACAGGGGTCGGTTTCTTCCATAATGGGACTGAAGCTTTCTTT
14	TRBV6-1	.	.	TRBJ1-4	CASSEIVGLEKLFF	TGTGCCAGCAGTGAAATCGTGGGCCTTGAAAAACTGTTTTTT
16	TRBV9	TRBD1	.	TRBJ2-3	CASSVVGDRGTDTQYF	TGTGCCAGCAGCGTAGTCGGGGACAGGGGAACAGATACGCAGTATTTT
15	TRBV19	.	.	TRBJ2-7	CASSPGSGVGYEQYF	TGTGCCAGTAGCCCCGGGTCGGGAGTGGGCTACGAGCAGTACTTC
15	TRBV7-2	TRBD2	many	TRBJ2-5	CASSLRREGLETQYF	TGTGCCAGCAGCTTAAGGCGGGAGGGCCTGGAGACCCAGTACTTC
14	TRBV12-3/TRBV12-4	.	few	TRBJ2-7	CASSLRVRAAEQYF	TGTGCCAGCAGTTTAAGGGTCAGAGCGGCCGAGCAGTACTTC
13	TRBV7-2	.	many	TRBJ1-1	CASTLKTNTEAFF	TGTGCCAGCACCCTTAAAACGAACACTGAAGCTTTCTTT
12	TRBV6-1	.	many	TRBJ1-6	CASSSVNSPLHF	TGTGCCAGCAGTTCGGTGAATTCACCCCTCCACTTT
18	TRBV5-1	TRBD1	many	TRBJ2-7	CASSLAPTRQGYSYEQYF	TGCGCCAGCAGCTTGGCTCCGACGCGACAGGGCTACTCCTACGAGCAGTACTTC
18	TRBV27	TRBD1	.	TRBJ1-2	CASSPSTKDRAINYGYTF	TGTGCCAGCAGTCCGTCCACTAAGGACAGGGCAATTAACTATGGCTACACCTTC
13	TRBV10-3	.	many	TRBJ2-3	CAMSRDPIGTQYF	TGTGCCATGTCCCGGGACCCCATAGGTACGCAGTATTTT
16	TRBV7-6	TRBD2	few	TRBJ2-1	CASSRWTSGADNEQFF	TGTGCCAGCAGTCGATGGACTAGCGGGGCCGACAATGAGCAGTTCTTC
21	TRBV7-9	.	.	TRBJ2-2	CASSSTSPGAFLGINTGELFF	TGTGCCAGCAGCTCAACCTCTCCGGGAGCGTTTTTGGGGATCAACACCGGGGAGCTGTTTTTT
15	TRBV30	TRBD2	many	TRBJ2-3	CAWSVASGLTDTQYF	TGTGCCTGGAGTGTCGCTAGCGGTCTCACAGATACGCAGTATTTT
16	TRBV11-3	TRBD1	.	TRBJ2-3	CASSFGWQGATDTQYF	TGTGCCAGCAGCTTCGGTTGGCAGGGGGCTACAGATACGCAGTATTTT
13	TRBV5-4	.	few	TRBJ2-5	CASSQQGVETQYF	TGTGCCAGCAGTCAACAAGGGGTTGAGACCCAGTACTTC
15	TRBV24-1	.	many	TRBJ2-3	CATSDLSGRADTQYF	TGTGCCACCAGTGATTTGTCAGGGCGAGCGGATACGCAGTATTTT
13	TRBV7-9	.	few	TRBJ1-3	CASSSQPGNTIYF	TGTGCCAGCAGCTCTCAGCCCGGAAACACCATATATTTT
13	TRBV20-1	TRBD2	many	TRBJ2-7	CSARDTERGEQYF	TGCAGTGCTAGAGATACCGAGCGGGGCGAGCAGTACTTC
12	TRBV2	.	many	TRBJ1-2	CASSEADYGYTF	TGTGCCAGCAGTGAAGCCGACTATGGCTACACCTTC
15	TRBV14	.	few	TRBJ2-3	CASSQDRSGTDTQYF	TGTGCCAGCAGCCAAGATCGGTCGGGGACAGATACGCAGTATTTT
14	TRBV6-1	.	few	TRBJ1-1	CASSYTVMNTEAFF	TGTGCCAGCAGTTATACAGTCATGAACACTGAAGCTTTCTTT
20	TRBV6-2/TRBV6-3	TRBD2	few	TRBJ2-2	CASSYDTSELAAANTGELFF	TGTGCCAGCAGTTACGATACGTCAGAACTAGCGGCCGCGAACACCGGGGAGCTGTTTTTT